Each of the 24 T cell receptor beta chains below was sequenced from the same sample in a study of T cell responses to AZD1222 COVID-19 vaccine. The protocol was immunoSEQ multiplex PCR, while the TCRdb copy is restricted to in-frame clones and leaves out a portion. Of 65,000 to 85,000 clones listed, nearly 90% are singletons. Sequencing was performed on peripheral blood, taken on day 0 of AZD1222 vaccination. Every receptor here comes from an adult in good health.

The V gene is TRBV7-9, the J gene TRBJ2-6; D may be TRBD2 (6 bases). Trimming removed 2 bases from V and 3 bases from J, with 11 bases in between. CDR1 is SEHNR, CDR2 FQNEAQ, per germline (reference sequence). CDR3 size: 16 residues. The CDR3 nucleotides read TGTGCCAGCAGCTTATCCGGGGGTGGTGGGGCCAACGTCCTGACTTTC. It specifies CASSLSGGGGANVLTF.

The chain is built from TRBV5-6 and TRBJ1-1; a possible D gene is TRBD1 (6 bases). Germline V gene lookup returns CDR1 SGHDT and CDR2 YYEEEE. The CDR3 length is 16 residues. Between the trimmed V and J ends, which lost 4 bases and 1 base, there was a span of 17 bases. CDR3 DNA sequence: TGTGCCAGCAGCAAGGGATGGGGGGCCGGGAACACTGAAGCTTTCTTT. It translates to CASSKGWGAGNTEAFF. The variable domain in full, with the rest retrieved from reference TRBV5-6 and TRBJ1-1, is DAGVTQSPTHLIKTRGQQVTLRCSPKSGHDTVSWYQQALGQGPQFIFQYYEEEERQRGNFPDRFSGHQFPNYSSELNVNALLLGDSALYLCASSKGWGAGNTEAFFGQGTRLTVV.

V usage is TRBV27 and J usage is TRBJ1-2, with 12 bases identical to TRBD1. After removal of 5 bases from V and 8 bases from J, the junction contained 3 bases not matched to a gene. There are 13 residues in the CDR3. Germline assignment: CDR1 MNHEY and CDR2 SMNVEV (reference sequence). The CDR3 region is CASSPGQGAGYTF. The CDR3 DNA reads TGTGCCAGCAGTCCGGGACAGGGGGCGGGCTACACCTTC.

The V call is TRBV25-1, the J call TRBJ2-5, with no clear D. V lost 2 bases and J lost 1, with 14 bases in between. The germline V gene has CDR1 MGHDK and CDR2 SYGVNS. The CDR3 spans 16 residues. CDR3 bases: TGTGCCAGCAGTGAAATGGGTAGCCCCTTCCAAGAGACCCAGTACTTC. Protein: CASSEMGSPFQETQYF.

The chain is built from TRBV27 and TRBJ2-5; no firm D call. Germline CDR1 MNHEY, CDR2 SMNVEV (reference sequence). Trimming took off 6 bases at V and 7 bases at J, with 21 bases between the two ends. CDR3 length equals 15 residues. The CDR3 nucleotides read TGTGCCAGCAGCCCCGGCAGTAATGTCACCCGGACCCAGTACTTC. The encoded protein is CASSPGSNVTRTQYF.

The J gene is TRBJ2-2, the V gene TRBV7-2; D may correspond to TRBD1 or TRBD2 (6 bases each). There are 15 residues in the CDR3. Germline V CDR1 and CDR2: SGHTA, FQGNSA. V lost 1 base and J lost 4, with 10 bases in between. The CDR3 DNA follows: TGTGCCAGCAGCTTAGTTCGGGGGCGCACCGGGGAGCTGTTTTTT. It encodes CASSLVRGRTGELFF.

The chain employs TRBV18 and TRBJ2-7; possible D gene TRBD2, 6 bases. The germline V gene has CDR1 KGHSH and CDR2 LQKENI. CDR3 length: 15 amino acids. V gave up 3 bases and J gave up 5 bases, with 17 bases separating them. The CDR3 here is CASSPSSGSPHEQYV. CDR3 sequence (DNA): TGTGCCAGCTCACCCTCCTCCGGGAGCCCCCACGAGCAGTACGTC.

This clone showed up just once. The chain links TRBV5-1 to TRBJ2-2; 10 bases agree with TRBD2. From germline, CDR1 is SGHRS and CDR2 YFSETQ. Germline trimming cut 2 bases from V and 7 bases from J; bases unmatched to any gene: 11. The CDR3 is 17 residues long. The CDR3 spells CASSFPSGGAYNGELFF. CDR3 DNA: TGCGCCAGCAGCTTCCCTAGCGGGGGTGCATACAACGGGGAGCTGTTTTTT.

This chain connects TRBV6-7 to TRBJ1-2; no firm D call. TRBV6-7 is designated an ORF whose function remains uncertain. The CDR3 contains 12 residues. V was cut by 1 base and J by 7 bases, with 7 bases left in between. The CDR3 here is CASSYLVCGYTF. CDR3 DNA: TGTGCCAGCAGTTACTTGGTGTGTGGCTACACCTTC.

The rearrangement joins TRBV7-2 to TRBJ2-3, with a weak D call TRBD1 (5 bases). With 1 base removed from V and 11 bases from J, the gap between germline ends came to 13 bases. The CDR3 runs to 13 residues. The V gene's germline CDR1 is SGHTA and CDR2 FQGNSA. The CDR3 bases are TGTGCCAGCAGCTTAGTGGGGCAGTCCGGGCAGTATTTT. Protein product: CASSLVGQSGQYF. The full variable domain, its missing parts supplied by reference TRBV7-2 and TRBJ2-3, is GAGVSQSPSNKVTEKGKDVELRCDPISGHTALYWYRQSLGQGLEFLIYFQGNSAPDKSGLPSDRFSAERTGGSVSTLTIQRTQQEDSAVYLCASSLVGQSGQYFGPGTRLTVL.

The chain carries TRBV18 and TRBJ2-7; no clear D gene. There are 14 residues in the CDR3. Germline V lookup: CDR1 KGHSH, CDR2 LQKENI. V was pared by 2 bases and J by 2 bases, with 10 bases between. DNA for the CDR3: TGTGCCAGCTCACCAGGGGTAGGCCCCTACGAGCAGTACGTC. The encoded protein is CASSPGVGPYEQYV.

This rearrangement joins TRBV5-1 to TRBJ1-3; 9 bases are a match to TRBD1. Trimming at V came to 4 bases and at J to 2 bases, leaving 7 bases not matched to a gene. The CDR3 runs to 16 residues. The germline V gene encodes CDR1 SGHRS and CDR2 YFSETQ. The CDR3 DNA follows: TGCGCCAGCAGCCCCCGGACAGGGGCGACTGGAAACACCATATATTTT. This sequence encodes CASSPRTGATGNTIYF.

The genes are TRBV9 and TRBJ1-5; D gene ambiguous. V dropped 0 bases and J dropped 2 bases, with 9 bases sitting between them. The CDR3 extends over 15 amino acids. The V gene's germline CDR1 is SGDLS and CDR2 YYNGEE. This CDR3 reads CASSVDGRGNQPQHF. In DNA, the CDR3 is TGTGCCAGCAGCGTAGACGGTAGGGGCAATCAGCCCCAGCATTTT.

The V and J genes are TRBV4-1 and TRBJ2-3; D remains ambiguous. The CDR3 spans 14 residues. Germline V gene sequence: CDR1 MGHRA, CDR2 YSYEKL. V dropped 4 bases and J dropped 2 bases, with 10 bases sitting between them. CDR3 sequence (DNA): TGCGCCAGCAGCCCGGTGGGTTTCACAGATACGCAGTATTTT. It encodes CASSPVGFTDTQYF.

This clone was found a few times. J is TRBJ1-6 and V is TRBV12-2. TRBV12-2 is listed as a pseudogene. This CDR3 contains 15 residues. The CDR3 loop reads CASRPPGRKGSPLHF. The CDR3 DNA follows: TGTGCAAGTCGCCCACCCGGGCGGAAGGGTTCACCCCTCCACTTT.

This chain joins TRBV18 and TRBJ1-1; 7 bases map to TRBD1. Per the germline V gene, CDR1 is KGHSH and CDR2 is LQKENI. This CDR3 has 14 amino acids. The J segment lost 1 base and the V segment lost 3 bases, leaving 2 bases of the junction unmatched. The CDR3 DNA reads TGTGCCAGCTCACCTGGACAGGAGAACACTGAAGCTTTCTTT. It is translated as CASSPGQENTEAFF.

This clone came up once. This sequence joins TRBV11-2 and TRBJ2-1; D remains ambiguous. The CDR3 contains 10 residues. The germline gives CDR1 SGHAT, CDR2 FQNNGV. Trimming cost V 6 bases and J 15 bases, with 12 bases left between them. CDR3 DNA: TGTGCCAGCAGTCGTTCGGTACTGTTCTTC. It encodes CASSRSVLFF.

The chain is built from TRBV19 and TRBJ1-1; no firm D call. The CDR3 has 14 residues. V was trimmed by 1 base and J by 3 bases, leaving 9 bases between them. Germline V gene lookup returns CDR1 LNHDA and CDR2 SQIVND (reference sequence). The DNA for the CDR3 is TGTGCCAGTAGTATAGGGACTGTCCACACTGAAGCTTTCTTT. Its translation: CASSIGTVHTEAFF.

The chain uses TRBV4-1 and TRBJ2-5, with 9 bases identical to TRBD1. After removal of 3 bases from V and 3 bases from J, the junction contained 5 bases not matched to a gene. CDR1 is MGHRA, CDR2 YSYEKL, per germline. The CDR3 is 15 amino acids. The CDR3 spells CASSHRQGGEETQYF. The CDR3 coding sequence is TGCGCCAGCAGCCATAGACAGGGGGGAGAAGAGACCCAGTACTTC.

J is TRBJ2-7 and V is TRBV5-1; D remains ambiguous. Trimming cost V 2 bases and J 5 bases, with 11 bases left between them. Germline CDR1 and CDR2: SGHRS and YFSETQ. The CDR3 runs 13 residues. CDR3 sequence reads: CASSFEPNHEQYF. DNA for the CDR3: TGCGCCAGCAGCTTCGAGCCCAACCACGAGCAGTACTTC.

The genes are TRBV7-2 and TRBJ2-3; tentative D call: TRBD2 (5 bases). The CDR3 spans 14 residues. Trimming left V 8 bases short and J 1 base short, with 13 bases between. The germline V gene encodes CDR1 SGHTA and CDR2 FQGNSA. CDR3 nucleotides: TGTGCCAGCTCCCGACGTAGCGGCACAGATACGCAGTATTTT. Translated, it gives CASSRRSGTDTQYF.

The chain links TRBV5-1 to TRBJ1-2, with D tentatively TRBD1 (5 bases). The germline V and J ends were trimmed by 4 bases and 5 bases, with 21 bases remaining between them. Germline V gene data show CDR1 as SGHRS and CDR2 as YFSETQ. The CDR3 has 16 residues. The CDR3 sequence is CASSPAGGGNGYGYTF. The DNA of the CDR3 is TGCGCCAGCAGCCCTGCTGGGGGGGGAAACGGGTATGGCTACACCTTC.

V usage is TRBV30 and J usage is TRBJ2-7, with D possibly being TRBD2 (6 bases). The CDR3 spans 12 residues. CDR1 and CDR2 from the germline V gene are GTSNPN and SVGIG (reference sequence). V lost 5 bases to trimming and J lost 0 bases, with 8 bases between them. In DNA form, the CDR3 reads TGTGCCTGGGGGGGGTACTCCTACGAGCAGTACTTC. Protein sequence: CAWGGYSYEQYF.

This clone was counted once. The CDR3 DNA is TGCGCCAGCTTGGGGGGACAACACAATGAGCAGTTCTTC. It codes for CASLGGQHNEQFF. V is TRBV5-1 and J is TRBJ2-1; either TRBD1 or TRBD2 may fit D (6 bases each). V lost 7 bases and J 5 bases, leaving 13 bases between the germline ends. Germline V CDR1 and CDR2: SGHRS, YFSETQ. CDR3 length: 13 residues.